Presented here are 10 T cell receptor beta chains from one specimen sequenced in a study of radiotherapy plus CTLA-4 blockade in lung cancer. TCRdb's table, derived via immunoSEQ multiplex PCR, lists solely in-frame clones and lacks some. Of some 100,000 clones listed, nearly 80% are singletons. The starting material was peripheral blood, obtained from a patient treated with radiotherapy plus ipilimumab. The receptors stem from a human donor with non-small cell lung cancer who had a partial response to radiotherapy plus ipilimumab.

Concerning this clone itself: Other DNA variants within this sample encode the same CDR3. This chain joins TRBV5-1 and TRBJ1-5, with D unresolved. V lost 0 bases to trimming and J lost 2 bases, with 9 bases between them. From germline, CDR1 is SGHRS and CDR2 YFSETQ. There are 15 residues in the CDR3. CDR3 loop: CASSLDGRGNQPQHF. The CDR3 DNA sequence: TGCGCCAGCAGCTTGGATGGGAGGGGCAATCAGCCCCAGCATTTT. Full variable domain (remainder filled in from reference TRBV5-1 and TRBJ1-5): KAGVTQTPRYLIKTRGQQVTLSCSPISGHRSVSWYQQTPGQGLQFLFEYFSETQRNKGNFPGRFSGRQFSNSRSEMNVSTLELGDSALYLCASSLDGRGNQPQHFGDGTRLSIL.

As to this clone: This sample also contains other DNA sequences that code for the same CDR3. The gene calls are TRBV9 and TRBJ2-3; 9 bases match TRBD1. The CDR3 length is 17 residues. Per germline, CDR1 SGDLS and CDR2 YYNGEE. V lost 0 bases, J lost 0 bases, and 5 bases stayed unmatched. The CDR3 DNA sequence: TGTGCCAGCAGCGTAGAAGGACAGGGGTTGAGCACAGATACGCAGTATTTT. It encodes CASSVEGQGLSTDTQYF.

V usage is TRBV5-4 and J usage is TRBJ2-1; 7 bases are shared with TRBD1. The J segment lost 9 bases and the V segment lost 6 bases, leaving 9 bases of the junction unmatched. CDR1 SGHNT and CDR2 YYREEE come from the germline V gene (reference sequence). The CDR3 is made up of 13 amino acids. The CDR3 sequence is CASNIDRVGEQFF. DNA of the CDR3: TGTGCCAGCAATATAGACAGGGTCGGTGAGCAGTTCTTC.

The J gene is TRBJ2-2, the V gene TRBV7-8, with 13 nucleotides matching TRBD2. Looked up from germline, CDR1 is SGHVS and CDR2 is FQNEAQ. The CDR3 spans 16 residues. Trimming took 4 bases from V and 7 from J; bases not matched to a gene: 6. This CDR3 is CASSSGTSGTHGELFF. The CDR3 DNA sequence: TGTGCCAGCAGCTCCGGGACTAGCGGGACTCACGGGGAGCTGTTTTTT. The whole variable domain, remainder taken from reference TRBV7-8 and TRBJ2-2, is GAGVSQSPRYKVAKRGQDVALRCDPISGHVSLFWYQQALGQGPEFLTYFQNEAQLDKSGLPSDRFFAERPEGSVSTLKIQRTQQEDSAVYLCASSSGTSGTHGELFFGEGSRLTVL.

This sequence joins TRBV11-3 and TRBJ2-3; 7 bases are a match to TRBD2. V trimming: 1 base; J trimming: 2 bases; junction bases outside the gene matches: 9. This CDR3 is built from 17 residues. Germline CDR1 reads SGHNT; CDR2 reads YENEEA. The chain's CDR3 is CASSLGMVGGYTDTQYF. Written as DNA, the CDR3 is TGTGCCAGCAGCTTAGGAATGGTGGGAGGGTACACAGATACGCAGTATTTT.

The chain uses TRBV13 and TRBJ2-2; 13 nucleotides agree with TRBD2. The trim removed 5 bases at V and 5 bases at J, leaving 5 bases unmatched. Germline CDR1 is PRHDT and CDR2 is FYEKMQ (reference sequence). CDR3 length: 16 residues. The CDR3 sequence: CASSIRTSGRTGELFF. In nucleotides, the CDR3 is TGTGCCAGCAGCATCCGGACTAGCGGGAGAACCGGGGAGCTGTTTTTT.

This clone was counted only a few times. The V and J genes are TRBV28 and TRBJ2-1; TRBD2 matches 8 bases. Germline V lookup: CDR1 MDHEN, CDR2 SYDVKM. This CDR3 region has 16 residues. V was clipped by 3 bases and J by 2 bases; unmatched bases: 6. CDR3 in DNA: TGTGCCAGCAGTTTGACTAGCGCGGAGACCTACAATGAGCAGTTCTTC. It translates to CASSLTSAETYNEQFF.

Here the CDR3 reads CASSPQRGHVYNEQFF. Written as DNA, the CDR3 is TGTGCCAGCAGCCCCCAAAGGGGGCATGTATACAATGAGCAGTTCTTC. The V gene is TRBV7-2, the J gene TRBJ2-1; TRBD1 matches 7 bases. This CDR3 spans 16 amino acids. Germline-derived CDR1 and CDR2 are SGHTA and FQGNSA. Trimming at V came to 5 bases and at J to 4 bases, leaving 11 bases not matched to a gene. Full variable domain (rest looked up from reference TRBV7-2 and TRBJ2-1): GAGVSQSPSNKVTEKGKDVELRCDPISGHTALYWYRQSLGQGLEFLIYFQGNSAPDKSGLPSDRFSAERTGGSVSTLTIQRTQQEDSAVYLCASSPQRGHVYNEQFFGPGTRLTVL.

The V call is TRBV6-6, the J call TRBJ2-5; D is possibly TRBD1 (5 bases). The germline CDR1 and CDR2 sequences are MNHNY and SVGAGI (reference sequence). The CDR3 length is 15 residues. Trimming took off 1 base at V and 4 bases at J, with 13 bases between the two ends. CDR3 in amino acids: CASSYFPAGSETQYF. The CDR3 nucleotides read TGTGCCAGCAGTTACTTTCCTGCAGGGTCAGAGACCCAGTACTTC.

The chain combines TRBV5-4 with TRBJ2-2; 7 bases are shared with TRBD2. Trimming removed 1 base from V and 4 bases from J; junction bases left unmatched: 1. Germline loops: CDR1 SGHNT, CDR2 YYREEE (reference sequence). The CDR3 is 14 amino acids. CDR3 in amino acids: CASSLREGTGELFF. The CDR3 DNA follows: TGTGCCAGCAGCTTGAGGGAGGGCACCGGGGAGCTGTTTTTT.